This entry describes one T cell receptor (beta chain). Which antigen it targets is not known. The conserved phenylalanine or tryptophan normally closing the CDR3 is absent here, so this likely arose from a read error. Library preparation used multiplex PCR. Sequencing took place on an Illumina HiSeq 4000. To build TCR beta libraries, CDR3 regions were amplified by Arm-PCR using iRepertoire HTBI primers. Gel purification was performed on PCR products prior to sequencing. Per the source publication's procedure: Gene usage analysis of CDR3 amino acid clonotypes relied on the approximately 60 TRBV and more than twelve TRBJ segments identified across samples. COPE and FqMerger were used to merge filtered high-quality paired reads into contigs. Contigs were aligned with BLAST to IMGT TRBV, TRBD and TRBJ reference genes, and CDR3 was defined per IMGT. Any clonotype with a frequency above 0.1% was classified as a highly expanded clone. Shannon entropy was used to measure repertoire diversity, and the Gini coefficient was used to measure V-J evenness. Clonotypes shared by more than one individual were considered public. The raw public reads went through TCRdb reprocessing: fastp at Q25, MiXCR clone calling, in-frame beta chains kept. Every distinct CDR3 protein forms one entry, paired with its most common genes and DNA. None of the V and J calls come from the authors' own analysis; TCRdb made them. This sample lists about 440,000 distinct CDR3 sequences; about 15% were detected once. The top ten clones comprise roughly a sixth of the sample.

The data are from a study of regulatory T cells in long-lasting Graves disease (dated by TCRdb to the early 2020s). Some background on the complete study: Patients with newly diagnosed Graves' disease had been on antithyroid drugs for under 3 months. This study used TCR sequencing and RNA sequencing of peripheral blood to compare persistent Graves' disease patients against newly diagnosed Graves' disease patients. The study was registered as a clinical trial and conducted in China. A total of around 35 samples were covered by TCR sequencing, comprising around 13 persistent and around 20 newly diagnosed Graves' disease patients. Results and caveats for the whole study, not just this receptor: A larger number of public clonotypes was shared among persistent patients (2,741) than among newly diagnosed patients (roughly 980). The study examined only peripheral blood because the primary lesion, thyroid tissue, could not be accessed. TRBV28, TRBJ1-2 and TRBJ2-5 were preferentially used in persistent disease, while TRBV20-1 and TRBJ2-1 were favored in newly diagnosed disease. Sequencing and analysis were limited to the TCR beta chain. The small sample size was acknowledged by the authors as a limitation that may reduce accuracy. Compared with newly diagnosed patients, persistent Graves' disease patients had lower TCR Shannon entropy and fewer highly expanded clones, which suggests clonal expansion.

The label giving this sample's time point can be read as: newly diagnosed GD, antithyroid drugs for less than 3 months. For both TCR sequencing and RNA sequencing, RNA was extracted from PBMCs using TRIzol. Graves' disease was diagnosed according to American Thyroid Association guidelines. Patients for the study were recruited at an endocrinology department in Xi'an, China. Each patient gave around 9.2 milliliters of peripheral blood, collected in an EDTA anticoagulant tube. Ficoll Paque Plus density gradient separation was used to isolate PBMCs, and no further T cell sorting was done. An Agilent 2100 Bioanalyzer and agarose gel were used to check RNA quality, and a NanoDrop 2000 was used to measure RNA concentration. Termini included, the CDR3 measures 13 amino acids. Only the CDR3 portion is preserved as DNA: 39 bases, with reading frame beginning at the first base. The trim is 3 bases for V and 7 bases for J, with a gap of 9 bases between the germline ends.

These sequences were also reported in another study, on T cells in Graves' hyperthyroidism and ophthalmopathy. As that second paper reports: Stable Graves' hyperthyroidism was defined as the absence of progression to ophthalmopathy over 18 months of follow-up. Hyperthyroidism patients were newly diagnosed, had a disease duration of under 2 months, and were aged 18 to 65 years. Any patient with an uncontrolled infection, another autoimmune disease, pregnancy or lactation was excluded. Diagnoses were based on clinical symptoms, serum thyroxine and TRAb, thyroid ultrasound and orbital computed tomography. For the first round of RT-PCR on the TCR CDR3, the HTBI primer set was used together with the Qiagen OneStep RT-PCR kit. Most expanded thyroid clonotypes (frequency above 0.001) were also found in blood, which suggests that blood repertoires may mirror thyroid immune responses. In cross-validation, a model built on a 13 V-J signature told ophthalmopathy apart from stable hyperthyroidism with 87.88% sensitivity and around 83% specificity, and in testing the same model reached 80%/75%. During validation, the model predicted progression to ophthalmopathy a median of approximately 6.5 months ahead of onset, with roughly 65% sensitivity and almost 75% specificity. TCR V-J signatures able to tell the groups apart were searched for in a discovery cohort of about a hundred patients, of whom around 42 had Graves' ophthalmopathy and about 55 had stable Graves' hyperthyroidism. Whether ophthalmopathy could be predicted prospectively was tested in an independent validation cohort made up of approximately 19 hyperthyroidism patients plus 17 patients who later progressed to ophthalmopathy. For training and testing, the 80 to 100 patients in the discovery cohort were randomly divided in a 7:3 ratio. The study also compared thyroid tissue and blood T-cell repertoires from five or six Graves' hyperthyroidism patients. Following sampling, methimazole starting at 30 mg daily was given to hyperthyroidism patients, and high-dose intravenous methylprednisolone was given to ophthalmopathy patients. Libraries were constructed in a second round of multiplex PCR, after which size selection and purification were carried out. Libraries were sequenced paired-end with 100 bp reads on an Illumina HiSeq2000. Raw data were processed with SOAPnuke, discarding reads with adapters, uncalled bases, mean Phred below 15, or no exact constant-primer or identifier match. COPE v1.2.5 was used to merge high-quality paired reads, and clonotypes were defined as unique nucleotide sequences. Clonotypes were aligned to IMGT TRBV, TRBD and TRBJ reference segments using MiTCR v1.1. Only V-J combinations with frequency above 0.0001, covering 99.2% of repertoires, were analysed. A TCS score was defined as the ratio between F50 (clonal expansion) and ExV (chaos), using BLOSUM62-based TCRdist between CDR3 peptides within each V-J. Welch's t-statistics and random forest reduced roughly 540 V-J features to 10 to 15, which were used in a naive Bayes classifier (R e1071). Sample size was not statistically predetermined, and blinding of investigators to group allocation was not performed. According to the paper, TCR Vbeta CDR3 sequencing was carried out on about 140 peripheral blood samples, which came from 40 to 45 ophthalmopathy, around 75 hyperthyroidism and some 17 progressor patients.

The rearranged chain carries TRBV12-3 or TRBV12-4 and TRBJ2-2, with the D gene too uncertain to name. This sequence was found in a woman younger than 45 with Graves disease. Donor details come from another sample of the same person, matched by shared clones. The sample consisted of peripheral blood mononuclear cells (PBMCs), taken at new diagnosis, from a patient treated with antithyroid drugs. CDR3 loop: CASSFKGHGELFL. The nucleotides read TGTGCCAGCAGTTTTAAGGGTCACGGGGAGCTGTTTCTT.